Below, 30 T cell receptor beta chains from the same sample are listed, as sequenced in a study of tumor-infiltrating lymphocytes in primary liver carcinoma. The authors made TCR beta cDNA from 400 to 600 ng total RNA with a constant-region primer. Employing slightly modified ARM-PCR, three nested multiplex PCR rounds were run, and these gave rise to the TCR beta libraries. In the first two PCR rounds, TRBV1-TRBV30 forward primers were paired with a C-beta reverse primer, and each round lasted roughly 10 cycles. MiXCR was run by TCRdb on the multiplex PCR reads, yielding one entry per CDR3 protein. The sample lists more than 75,000 distinct CDR3 sequences, approximately 77% occurring once. Investigators took RNA and DNA out together from 20-30 mg of unsorted bulk tissue. The specimen was liver tumor tissue from sampling region 1. The subset denotes: tumor region T1, superior pole. These receptors originate from a man between 40 and 49 years old with primary liver carcinoma and hepatitis B virus infection.

The chain joins TRBV29-1 to TRBJ1-2, with a possible D match to TRBD1 (6 bases). Trimming cost V 7 bases and J 7 bases, with 16 bases left between them. Germline V CDR1 and CDR2: SQVTM, ANQGSEA. The CDR3 length is 12 residues. The CDR3, as DNA: TGCAGCGCTTCAGACAGGATCGTTGGCTACACCTTC. The encoded protein is CSASDRIVGYTF. Drawing the rest from reference TRBV29-1 and TRBJ1-2, the complete variable domain is SAVISQKPSRDICQRGTSLTIQCQVDSQVTMMFWYRQQPGQSLTLIATANQGSEATYESGFVIDKFPISRPNLTFSTLTVSNMSPEDSSIYLCSASDRIVGYTFGSGTRLTVV.

This clonotype appeared many times. The chain combines TRBV5-4 with TRBJ2-2, with TRBD1 matching over 8 bases. CDR3 length: 15 amino acids. Germline trimming cut 2 bases from V and 7 bases from J; bases unmatched to any gene: 7. From germline, CDR1 is SGHNT and CDR2 YYREEE (reference sequence). CDR3: CASSFLDRGNGELFF. The CDR3 coding sequence is TGTGCCAGCAGCTTTCTTGACAGGGGAAACGGGGAGCTGTTTTTT.

In this sample, this clonotype turned up many times. V usage is TRBV12-3 or TRBV12-4 and J usage is TRBJ1-4, with TRBD1 as a possible D gene (6 bases). Deletions cut 6 bases from V and 3 bases from J, with 11 bases between. The length of the CDR3 is 14 residues. Written as DNA, the CDR3 is TGTGCCAGCAGCCCGACAGGTCCTAATGAAAAACTGTTTTTT. It translates to CASSPTGPNEKLFF.

The gene calls are TRBV6-1 and TRBJ1-5; 7 bases fit TRBD1. The CDR3 contains 13 residues. CDR1 MNHNS and CDR2 SASEGT come from the germline V gene. With V trimmed by 5 bases and J by 4 bases, 2 bases remained unmatched. CDR3 protein: CASSRQGNQPQHF. CDR3 nucleotide sequence: TGTGCCAGCAGTCGACAGGGTAATCAGCCCCAGCATTTT.

Notes on this clonotype: A junction end diverges from the germline sequence, so it may reflect a read error. The chain recombines TRBV11-3 with TRBJ2-3; tentative D call: TRBD2 (6 bases). Germline lookup yields CDR1 SGHNT and CDR2 YENEEA. The CDR3 consists of 17 residues. CDR3 protein: CASGLGVTSRSTDTHYF. For the CDR3, the DNA is TGTGCCAGCGGCTTAGGGGTAACTAGCAGGAGCACAGATACGCATTATTTT. Full variable domain (missing parts from reference TRBV11-3 and TRBJ2-3): EAGVVQSPRYKIIEKKQPVAFWCNPISGHNTLYWYLQNLGQGPELLIRYENEEAVDDSQLPKDRFSAERLKGVDSTLKIQPAELGDSAVYLCASGLGVTSRSTDTHYFGPGTRLTVL.

This chain joins TRBV29-1 and TRBJ2-7, with 12 nucleotides matching TRBD1. The V gene's germline CDR1 is SQVTM and CDR2 ANQGSEA. This CDR3 comprises 12 residues. V was clipped by 6 bases and J by 9 bases; unmatched bases: 6. The CDR3 DNA sequence: TGCAGCGTAGGGACAGGGGGCGACGGGCAGTACTTC. Translated: CSVGTGGDGQYF.

In this sample, this clonotype turned up a few times. This chain joins TRBV2 and TRBJ1-1, with 7 bases identical to TRBD1. Trimming at V came to 7 bases and at J to 10 bases, leaving 12 bases not matched to a gene. This CDR3 is built from 13 residues. Germline V CDR1 and CDR2: SNHLY, FYNNEI. In DNA form, the CDR3 reads TGTGCCAGCAACCTGGACAGGCCTCAGGCAGCTTTCTTT. Translation: CASNLDRPQAAFF.

In its sample, this clonotype was seen many times. The V and J genes are TRBV29-1 and TRBJ2-7; the match to TRBD1 covers 9 bases. This CDR3 contains 14 residues. Germline CDR1 reads SQVTM; CDR2 reads ANQGSEA. The junction had 10 bases not matched to a gene; V was cut back by 4 bases and J by 6 bases. The CDR3 DNA reads TGCAGCGTTGCTGGACAGGGGTCTACCGGCGAGCAGTACTTC. It encodes CSVAGQGSTGEQYF.

On this clonotype: A much larger clone lies a single base off, so this may be a read error. This chain uses TRBV5-1 with TRBJ2-7; possible D gene TRBD1, 5 bases. The CDR3 is 15 amino acids. Germline V gene data show CDR1 as SGHRS and CDR2 as YFSETQ. Trimming took 5 bases from V and 1 from J, leaving 16 bases between them. Here the CDR3 DNA reads TGCGCCAGCAGAGGGGCGTCAGGGAATTCCTACGAGCAGTACTTC. Translating it yields CASRGASGNSYEQYF. Using reference TRBV5-1 and TRBJ2-7 for the parts outside the CDR3, the full variable domain is KAGVTQTPRYLIKTRGQQVTLSCSPISGHRSVSWYQQTPGQGLQFLFEYFSETQRNKGNFPGRFSGRQFSNSRSEMNVSTLELGDSALYLCASRGASGNSYEQYFGPGTRLTVT.

About this clonotype itself: The junction and the germline gene differ at one end; a read error may be behind it. The chain joins TRBV7-8 to TRBJ2-5; D perhaps matches TRBD1 (7 bases). The germline gives CDR1 SGHVS, CDR2 FQNEAQ. This CDR3 comprises 14 residues. DNA of the CDR3: TGTGCCAGCAGCCCCCGGAGGGGGCGAGATACCCAGTGCTTC. As protein: CASSPRRGRDTQCF.

This rearrangement joins TRBV6-5 to TRBJ1-1, with 7 bases that match TRBD1. The CDR3 runs 16 residues. Germline V gene data show CDR1 as MNHEY and CDR2 as SVGAGI. V lost 7 bases and J lost 10; bases outside the gene matches: 21. CDR3 residues: CASNNYLDRTPIVAFF. CDR3 nucleotide sequence: TGTGCCAGCAATAATTATTTGGACAGGACCCCTATAGTAGCTTTCTTT.

Concerning this clonotype itself: The junction departs from the called germline gene at one end, perhaps through a read error. The V and J genes are TRBV6-5 and TRBJ1-6, with D unclear. The CDR3 totals 14 residues. The germline V gene has CDR1 MNHEY and CDR2 SVGAGI. This chain's CDR3 is CACSPRRSGSPLHF. CDR3 nucleotides: TGTGCCTGCAGTCCCCGGAGGAGCGGTTCACCCCTCCACTTT.

With regard to this clonotype: The junction differs from germline at one of its ends, possibly a read error. The rearrangement joins TRBV6-2 or TRBV6-3 to TRBJ2-5; the match to TRBD2 covers 8 bases. This CDR3 spans 15 amino acids. Germline lookup yields CDR1 MNHEY and CDR2 SVGEGT. CDR3 residues: CDSSPGTRVIRGQYF. The CDR3 DNA follows: TGTGACAGCAGTCCCGGGACTAGAGTAATTCGTGGCCAGTACTTC.

CDR3 in amino acids: CVSSRTGDEQYF. Here the CDR3 DNA reads TGTGTCAGTAGCCGGACAGGAGACGAGCAGTACTTC. This chain uses TRBV7-9 with TRBJ2-7; TRBD1 aligns across 7 bases. CDR3 length: 12 amino acids. Germline loops: CDR1 SEHNR, CDR2 FQNEAQ (reference sequence).

Sample share makes this clonotype medium-sized (0.01 to 0.1%). In DNA form, the CDR3 reads TGCGCCAGCAGCTTGTCGGGGATCCCCGATGGGCAGTTCTTC. It translates to CASSLSGIPDGQFF. The J gene is TRBJ2-1, the V gene TRBV5-1, with D maybe TRBD2 (5 bases). V was clipped by 1 base and J by 12 bases, with 17 bases between them. The CDR3 is 14 amino acids. Per germline, CDR1 SGHRS and CDR2 YFSETQ.

This clonotype has just a few counts. A much bigger clone sits one base away, suggesting this may be a read error. J is TRBJ2-3 and V is TRBV14, with D possibly being TRBD2 (6 bases). The CDR3 spans 16 residues. Trimming removed 0 bases at V and 2 bases at J, with 12 bases between. CDR1 SGHDN and CDR2 FVKESK come from the germline V gene. CDR3 amino acids: CASSQEGTSLTDTQYF. CDR3 bases: TGTGCCAGCAGCCAAGAGGGGACTTCACTCACAGATACGCAGTATTTT.

This clonotype was detected many times. The rearrangement uses TRBV7-8 and TRBJ2-2; 7 bases map to TRBD2. In germline, CDR1 is SGHVS, CDR2 FQNEAQ. The CDR3 extends over 17 amino acids. V dropped 4 bases and J dropped 7; count of bases not matched to a gene: 15. The CDR3 loop is CASSSLASGGRGGELFF. CDR3 bases: TGTGCCAGCAGCTCCCTTGCCAGCGGAGGGAGGGGCGGGGAGCTGTTTTTT.

Points on this clonotype: This may arise from a read error, as a much more abundant clone is one base away. CDR3 bases: TGCGCCAGCAGCTTGCAACGGGAGGCGGGTACGCTGTATTTT. Residues: CASSLQREAGTLYF. The chain is built from TRBV5-1 and TRBJ2-3; 7 nucleotides align to TRBD2. Germline V gene lookup returns CDR1 SGHRS and CDR2 YFSETQ. This CDR3 has 14 residues.

Regarding this clonotype: The germline gene is not matched at one end of the junction; a read error may be the cause. The chain recombines TRBV6-6 with TRBJ1-4, with a tentative D call TRBD1 (5 bases). Germline V gene lookup returns CDR1 MNHNY and CDR2 SVGAGI (reference sequence). The CDR3 consists of 13 residues. CDR3 sequence (DNA): TGTGCCAGCGCGGGGGGAGTTAATGAAAAACCGTTTTTT. Translation gives CASAGGVNEKPFF.

Details on this clonotype: At one of its ends the junction is not consistent with the germline gene, which may arise from a read error. The V call is TRBV11-2, the J call TRBJ2-2, with a weak D call TRBD2 (6 bases). In germline, CDR1 is SGHAT, CDR2 FQNNGV. The CDR3 runs to 15 residues. CDR3 sequence reads: CASSLAGAYTEKLLF. The CDR3 DNA follows: TGTGCCAGCAGCTTAGCGGGAGCCTACACCGAGAAGCTGCTTTTT.

For this clonotype: Given the absence of the conserved phenylalanine or tryptophan at the CDR3 end, a read error is likely. This chain joins TRBV11-2 and TRBJ2-7; tentative D call: TRBD1 (5 bases). Germline V gives CDR1 SGHAT, CDR2 FQNNGV. There are 15 residues in the CDR3. V was shortened by 4 bases and J by 4 bases, with 17 bases between the two germline ends. In DNA form, the CDR3 reads TGTGCCAGCAGCTCTACAGGTGGCCCGAGGTACGAGCAGTACTTG. It yields the protein CASSSTGGPRYEQYL.

A few counts support this clonotype. A much larger clone differs by one base, so this may be a read error. The chain joins TRBV4-2 to TRBJ2-2; TRBD2 is a possible D gene (6 bases). The CDR3 contains 15 residues. Germline V gene lookup returns CDR1 LGHNA and CDR2 YNFKEQ. The CDR3 region has the DNA TGTGCCAGCAGCCAAGAGGTCAGGGCCGTCGGGGGGCTGTTTTTT. Its protein product is CASSQEVRAVGGLFF.

Notes on this clonotype: Just one base apart from a much larger clone, this may be a read error. V gene TRBV25-1 combines with J gene TRBJ1-5; TRBD1 agrees at 10 bases. The CDR3 length is 12 residues. CDR1 and CDR2 (germline): MGHDK, SYGVNS. CDR3 nucleotide sequence: TGTACCACCGGGACAGGGGCAGGAGCCCAGCATTTT. Protein product: CTTGTGAGAQHF. The full variable domain, its missing parts supplied by reference TRBV25-1 and TRBJ1-5, is EADIYQTPRYLVIGTGKKITLECSQTMGHDKMYWYQQDPGMELHLIHYSYGVNSTEKGDLSSESTVSRIRTEHFPLTLESARPSHTSQYLCTTGTGAGAQHFGDGTRLSIL.

The chain is built from TRBV6-1 and TRBJ2-7; D perhaps matches TRBD1 (6 bases). V was clipped by 5 bases and J by 7 bases, with 15 bases between them. Per the germline V gene, CDR1 is MNHNS and CDR2 is SASEGT. CDR3 length equals 13 residues. CDR3 DNA: TGTGCCAGCAGTCCTTATACAGGGAGAGAGCAGTACTTC. This codes for CASSPYTGREQYF.

The gene calls are TRBV11-2 and TRBJ2-7, with a weak D call TRBD2 (5 bases). The germline V gene encodes CDR1 SGHAT and CDR2 FQNNGV. The CDR3 has 15 amino acids. The CDR3 is CLSSLDRGQSCGQYF. The DNA of the CDR3 is TGTCTCAGCAGCTTAGATCGAGGGCAGAGCTGCGGGCAGTACTTC.

In its sample, this clonotype was seen many times. This chain joins TRBV7-9 and TRBJ2-2; the match to TRBD1 covers 9 bases. The CDR3 totals 18 residues. V shed 5 bases and J 3 bases; nucleotides not matched to a gene: 13. Germline lookup yields CDR1 SEHNR and CDR2 FQNEAQ (reference sequence). CDR3 residues: CASSNIPGQGSDTGELFF. CDR3 DNA sequence: TGTGCCAGCAGCAATATCCCGGGACAGGGTTCGGACACCGGGGAGCTGTTTTTT.

To note about this clonotype: A junction end diverges from the germline sequence, so it may reflect a read error. In DNA form, the CDR3 reads TGTGCCAGCAGTTACAAACGGGCAGACAATGAGCTGTTCTTC. This sequence encodes CASSYKRADNELFF. This chain uses TRBV6-5 with TRBJ2-1, with D unclear. CDR3 length equals 14 residues. Germline CDR1 and CDR2: MNHEY and SVGAGI.

With respect to this clonotype: The CDR3 does not end in the conserved phenylalanine or tryptophan, so this is likely a read error. It is unclear where the CDR3 begins or ends on the DNA, so no DNA is shown, and the CDR3 is as TCRdb lists it. V gene TRBV6-5 combines with J gene TRBJ2-5; TRBD1 is the table's D call and was not checked against the DNA. With termini counted, the CDR3 has 14 amino acids. Germline CDR1 reads MNHEY; CDR2 reads SVGAGI. The CDR3 here is CASRASGIQETRYY.

This clonotype showed up many times. J is TRBJ1-5 and V is TRBV4-1; no definite D call. V lost 4 bases to trimming and J lost 0 bases, with 7 bases between them. Germline V CDR1 and CDR2: MGHRA, YSYEKL. The CDR3 totals 14 residues. CDR3 bases: TGCGCCAGCAGCCTTACACATAGCAATCAGCCCCAGCATTTT. It encodes CASSLTHSNQPQHF.

As concerns this clonotype: An end of the junction does not agree with germline; a read error may underlie this. V usage is TRBV6-1 and J usage is TRBJ2-2; unclear D gene. From germline, CDR1 is MNHNS and CDR2 SASEGT. The CDR3 extends over 14 amino acids. The CDR3 DNA reads TGTGCCAGTAGTGAACATGGGGACACCGGGGAGCTGTTTTTT. Amino acid sequence: CASSEHGDTGELFF.